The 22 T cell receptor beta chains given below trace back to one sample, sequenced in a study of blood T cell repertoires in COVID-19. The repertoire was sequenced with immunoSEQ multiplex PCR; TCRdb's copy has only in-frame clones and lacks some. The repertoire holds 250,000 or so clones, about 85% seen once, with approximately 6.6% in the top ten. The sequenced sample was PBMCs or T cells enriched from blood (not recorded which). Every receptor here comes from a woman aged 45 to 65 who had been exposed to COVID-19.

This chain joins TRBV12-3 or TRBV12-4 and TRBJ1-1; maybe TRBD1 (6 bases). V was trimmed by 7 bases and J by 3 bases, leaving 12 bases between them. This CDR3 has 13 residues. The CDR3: CASTEPGDTEAFF. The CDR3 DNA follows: TGTGCCAGCACCGAGCCAGGGGACACTGAAGCTTTCTTT.

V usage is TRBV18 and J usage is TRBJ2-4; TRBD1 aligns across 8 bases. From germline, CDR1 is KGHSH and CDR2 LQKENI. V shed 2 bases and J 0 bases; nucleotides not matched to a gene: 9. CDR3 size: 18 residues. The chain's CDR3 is CASSPEQGVPLAKNIQYF. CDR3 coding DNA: TGTGCCAGCTCACCAGAACAGGGGGTCCCACTAGCCAAAAACATTCAGTACTTC.

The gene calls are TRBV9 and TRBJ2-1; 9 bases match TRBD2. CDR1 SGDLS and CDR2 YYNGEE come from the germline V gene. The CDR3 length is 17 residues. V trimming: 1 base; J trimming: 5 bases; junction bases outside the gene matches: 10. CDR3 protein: CASSVLSGGLHNNEQFF. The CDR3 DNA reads TGTGCCAGCAGCGTACTAAGCGGGGGGCTGCATAACAATGAGCAGTTCTTC.

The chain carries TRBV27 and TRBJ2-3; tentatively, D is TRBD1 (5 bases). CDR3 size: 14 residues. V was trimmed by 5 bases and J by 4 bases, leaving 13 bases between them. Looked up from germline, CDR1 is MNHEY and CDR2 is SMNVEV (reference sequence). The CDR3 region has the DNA TGTGCCAGCAGTGCTGGGGCCCGGTCAGATACGCAGTATTTT. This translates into CASSAGARSDTQYF.

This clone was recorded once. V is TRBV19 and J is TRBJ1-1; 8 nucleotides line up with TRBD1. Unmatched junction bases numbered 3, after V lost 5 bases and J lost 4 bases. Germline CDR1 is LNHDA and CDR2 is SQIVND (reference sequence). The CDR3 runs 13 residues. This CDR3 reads CASSQDRATEAFF. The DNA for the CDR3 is TGTGCCAGTAGTCAGGACAGGGCCACTGAAGCTTTCTTT.

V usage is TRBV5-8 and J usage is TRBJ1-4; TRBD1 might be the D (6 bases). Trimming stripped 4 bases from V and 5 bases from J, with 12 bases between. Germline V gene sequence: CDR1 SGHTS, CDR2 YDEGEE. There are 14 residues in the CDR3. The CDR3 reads CASSQGTGNEKLFF. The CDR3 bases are TGTGCCAGCAGCCAGGGGACGGGGAATGAAAAACTGTTTTTT.

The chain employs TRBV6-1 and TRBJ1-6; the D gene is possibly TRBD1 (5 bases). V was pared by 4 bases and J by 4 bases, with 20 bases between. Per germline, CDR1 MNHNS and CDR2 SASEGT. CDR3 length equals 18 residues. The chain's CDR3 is CASSGGQGTGGYNSPLHF. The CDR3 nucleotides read TGTGCCAGCAGTGGTGGGCAGGGCACGGGGGGGTATAATTCACCCCTCCACTTT.

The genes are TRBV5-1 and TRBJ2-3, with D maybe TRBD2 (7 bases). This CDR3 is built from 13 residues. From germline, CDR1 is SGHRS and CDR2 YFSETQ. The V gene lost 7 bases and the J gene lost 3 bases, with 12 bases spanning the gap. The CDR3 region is CASGGAPTDTQYF. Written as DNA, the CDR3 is TGCGCCAGCGGGGGGGCCCCTACAGATACGCAGTATTTT.

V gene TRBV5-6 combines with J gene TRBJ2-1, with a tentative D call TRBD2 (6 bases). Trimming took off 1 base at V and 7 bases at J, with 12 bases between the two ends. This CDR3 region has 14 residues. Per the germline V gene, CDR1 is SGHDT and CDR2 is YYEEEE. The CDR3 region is CASSLPTRENEQFF. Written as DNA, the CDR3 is TGTGCCAGCAGCTTGCCGACTAGAGAGAATGAGCAGTTCTTC.

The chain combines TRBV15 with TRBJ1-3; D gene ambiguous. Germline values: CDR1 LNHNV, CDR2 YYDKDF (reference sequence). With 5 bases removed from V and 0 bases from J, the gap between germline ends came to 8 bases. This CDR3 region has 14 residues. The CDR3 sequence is CATSPRSSGNTIYF. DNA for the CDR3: TGTGCCACCAGCCCCCGCAGCTCTGGAAACACCATATATTTT.

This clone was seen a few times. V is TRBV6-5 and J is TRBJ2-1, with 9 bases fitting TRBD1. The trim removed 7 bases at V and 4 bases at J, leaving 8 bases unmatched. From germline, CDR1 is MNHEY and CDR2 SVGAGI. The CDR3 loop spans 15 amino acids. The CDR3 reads CASTLRDRDYNEQFF. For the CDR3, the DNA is TGTGCCAGCACTCTTAGGGACAGGGATTACAATGAGCAGTTCTTC.

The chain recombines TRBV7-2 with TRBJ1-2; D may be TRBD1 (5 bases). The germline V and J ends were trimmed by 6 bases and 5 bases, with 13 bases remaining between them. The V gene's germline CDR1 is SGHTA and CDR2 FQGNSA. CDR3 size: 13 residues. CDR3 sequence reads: CASSRGGFYGYTF. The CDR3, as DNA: TGTGCCAGCAGTCGCGGGGGGTTTTATGGCTACACCTTC.

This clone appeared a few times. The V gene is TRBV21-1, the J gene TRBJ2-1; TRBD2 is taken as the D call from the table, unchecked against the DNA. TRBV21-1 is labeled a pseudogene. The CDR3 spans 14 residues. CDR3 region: CASRGLAGDNEQFF. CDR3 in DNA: TGTGCCAGCAGAGGACTAGCGGGGGACAATGAGCAGTTCTTC.

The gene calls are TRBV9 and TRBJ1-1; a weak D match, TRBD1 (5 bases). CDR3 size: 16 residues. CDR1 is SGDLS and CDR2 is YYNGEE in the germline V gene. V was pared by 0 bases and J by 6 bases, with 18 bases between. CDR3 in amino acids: CASSVAIDQGLAEAFF. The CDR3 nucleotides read TGTGCCAGCAGCGTAGCGATTGATCAGGGTTTGGCTGAAGCTTTCTTT. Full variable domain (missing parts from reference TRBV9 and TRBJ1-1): DSGVTQTPKHLITATGQRVTLRCSPRSGDLSVYWYQQSLDQGLQFLIQYYNGEERAKGNILERFSAQQFPDLHSELNLSSLELGDSALYFCASSVAIDQGLAEAFFGQGTRLTVV.

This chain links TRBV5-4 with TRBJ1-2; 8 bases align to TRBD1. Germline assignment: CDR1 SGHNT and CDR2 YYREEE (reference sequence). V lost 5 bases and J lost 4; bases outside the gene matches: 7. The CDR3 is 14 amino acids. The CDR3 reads CASRTGAGAYGYTF. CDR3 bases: TGTGCCAGCAGGACAGGGGCGGGGGCCTATGGCTACACCTTC.

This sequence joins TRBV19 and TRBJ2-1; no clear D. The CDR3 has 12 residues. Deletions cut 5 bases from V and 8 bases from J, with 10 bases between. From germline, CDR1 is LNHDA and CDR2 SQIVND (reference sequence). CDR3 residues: CASSRVGDEQFF. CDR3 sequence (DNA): TGTGCCAGTAGTCGGGTGGGTGATGAGCAGTTCTTC.

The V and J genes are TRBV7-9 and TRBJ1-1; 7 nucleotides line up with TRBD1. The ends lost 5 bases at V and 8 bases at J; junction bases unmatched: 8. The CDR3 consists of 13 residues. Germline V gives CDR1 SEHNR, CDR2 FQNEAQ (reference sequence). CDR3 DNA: TGTGCCAGCAGCCCCCCGGGACAGTTGGAAGCTTTCTTT. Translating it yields CASSPPGQLEAFF.

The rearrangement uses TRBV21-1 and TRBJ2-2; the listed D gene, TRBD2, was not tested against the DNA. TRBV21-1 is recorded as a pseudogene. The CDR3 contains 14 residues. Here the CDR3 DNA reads TGTGCCAGCATAACGGGGGACCACACCGGGGAGCTGTTTTTT. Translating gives CASITGDHTGELFF.

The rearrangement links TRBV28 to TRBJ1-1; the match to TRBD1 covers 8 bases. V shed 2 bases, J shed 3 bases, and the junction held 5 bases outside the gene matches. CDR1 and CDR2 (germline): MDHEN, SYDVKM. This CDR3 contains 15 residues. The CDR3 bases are TGTGCCAGCAGTTTAACCGGACAGGGAGACACTGAAGCTTTCTTT. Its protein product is CASSLTGQGDTEAFF.

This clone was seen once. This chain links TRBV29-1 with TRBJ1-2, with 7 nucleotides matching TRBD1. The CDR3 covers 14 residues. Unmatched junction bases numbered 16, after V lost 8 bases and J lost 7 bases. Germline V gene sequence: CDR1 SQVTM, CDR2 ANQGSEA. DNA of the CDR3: TGCAGCCCCCGCACAGGGGCGGGTTTTAGTGGCTACACCTTC. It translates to CSPRTGAGFSGYTF. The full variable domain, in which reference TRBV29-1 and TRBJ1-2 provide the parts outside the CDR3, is SAVISQKPSRDICQRGTSLTIQCQVDSQVTMMFWYRQQPGQSLTLIATANQGSEATYESGFVIDKFPISRPNLTFSTLTVSNMSPEDSSIYLCSPRTGAGFSGYTFGSGTRLTVV.

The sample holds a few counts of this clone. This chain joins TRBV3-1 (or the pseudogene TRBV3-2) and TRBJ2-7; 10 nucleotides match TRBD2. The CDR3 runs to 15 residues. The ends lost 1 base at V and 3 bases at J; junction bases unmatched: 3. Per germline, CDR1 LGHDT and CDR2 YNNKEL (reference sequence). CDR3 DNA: TGTGCCAGCAGCCAAGGTAGCGGGAGGCACTACGAGCAGTACTTC. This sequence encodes CASSQGSGRHYEQYF.

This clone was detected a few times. The CDR3 DNA is TGTGCCAGCAGCCGACTAGCGGGGGGCTACGAGCAGTACTTC. It is translated as CASSRLAGGYEQYF. The chain uses TRBV3-1 (or the pseudogene TRBV3-2) and TRBJ2-7; 13 positions agree with TRBD2. After removal of 4 bases from V and 3 bases from J, the junction contained 0 bases not matched to a gene. Germline V gene lookup returns CDR1 LGHDT and CDR2 YNNKEL (reference sequence). The CDR3 loop spans 14 amino acids.